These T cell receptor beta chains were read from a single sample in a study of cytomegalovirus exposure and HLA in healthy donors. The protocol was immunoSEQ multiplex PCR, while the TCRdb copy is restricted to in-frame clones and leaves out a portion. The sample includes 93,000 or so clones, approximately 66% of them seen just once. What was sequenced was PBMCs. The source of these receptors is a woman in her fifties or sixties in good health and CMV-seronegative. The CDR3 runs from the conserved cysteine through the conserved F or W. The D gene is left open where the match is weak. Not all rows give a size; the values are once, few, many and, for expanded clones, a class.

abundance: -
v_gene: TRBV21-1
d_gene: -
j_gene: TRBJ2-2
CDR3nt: TGTGCCAGCACCCCGGGACAGGGGGCTTTTTCCGGGGAGCTGTTTTTT
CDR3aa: CASTPGQGAFSGELFF

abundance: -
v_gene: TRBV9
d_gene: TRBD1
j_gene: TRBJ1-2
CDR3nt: TGTGCCAGCAGCGAACGCCGGGACAGTAACTATGGCTACACCTTC
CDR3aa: CASSERRDSNYGYTF

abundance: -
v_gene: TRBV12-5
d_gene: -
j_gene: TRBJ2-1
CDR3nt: TGTGCTAGTGGTTTTTTGCGGTACAATGAGCAGTTCTTC
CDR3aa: CASGFLRYNEQFF

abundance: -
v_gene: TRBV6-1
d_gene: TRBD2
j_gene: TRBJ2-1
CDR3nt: TGTGCCAGCAGTAGCGGGAGCGATCTCAATGAGCGGTTCTTC
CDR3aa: CASSSGSDLNERFF

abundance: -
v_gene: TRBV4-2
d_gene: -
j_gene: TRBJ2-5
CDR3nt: TGTGCCAGCGGAAATAGCGGCCAAGAGACCCAGTACTTC
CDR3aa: CASGNSGQETQYF

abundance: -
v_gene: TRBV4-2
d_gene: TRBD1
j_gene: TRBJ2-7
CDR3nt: TGTGCCAGCAGCCACACCGGGACAGGGGGCTACGAGCAGTACTTC
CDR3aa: CASSHTGTGGYEQYF

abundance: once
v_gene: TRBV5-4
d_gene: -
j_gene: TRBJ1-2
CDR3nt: TGTGCCAGCAAAGGCTCGGGTTTTTCTAACTATGGCTACACCTTC
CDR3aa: CASKGSGFSNYGYTF

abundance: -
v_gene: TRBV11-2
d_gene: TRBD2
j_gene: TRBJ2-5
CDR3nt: TGTGCCAGCAGCTTAGGGGGGGATAGCGGGGGCCAAGAGACCCAGTACTTC
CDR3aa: CASSLGGDSGGQETQYF

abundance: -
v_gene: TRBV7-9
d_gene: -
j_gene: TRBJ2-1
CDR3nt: TGTGCCAGCAGCTTAAGGGGCCGAGGGCGGGAAGTAGAGAATGAGCAGTTCTTC
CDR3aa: CASSLRGRGREVENEQFF

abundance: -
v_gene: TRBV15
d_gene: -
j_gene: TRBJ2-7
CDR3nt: TGTGCCACCAGCAGAGATTTGCGAGTTCCCTACGAGCAGTACTTC
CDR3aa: CATSRDLRVPYEQYF

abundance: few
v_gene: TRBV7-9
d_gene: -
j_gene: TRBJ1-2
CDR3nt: TGTGCCAGCAGCTCCTCGACAGATAACTATGGCTACACCTTC
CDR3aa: CASSSSTDNYGYTF

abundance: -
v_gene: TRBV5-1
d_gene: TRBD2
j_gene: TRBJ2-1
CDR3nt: TGCGCCAGCAGCCCGCGGGGGGCGGTTAACGGTGAGCAGTTCTTC
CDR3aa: CASSPRGAVNGEQFF

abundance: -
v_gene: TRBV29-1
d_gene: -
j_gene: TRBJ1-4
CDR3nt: TGCAGCGTCGCGATCGGGGCTAATGAAAAACTGTTTTTT
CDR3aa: CSVAIGANEKLFF

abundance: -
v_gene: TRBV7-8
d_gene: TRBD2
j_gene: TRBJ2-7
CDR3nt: TGTGCCAGCAGCTTAAGAGATAGCGGGGGGCGCGAGCAGTACTTC
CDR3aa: CASSLRDSGGREQYF

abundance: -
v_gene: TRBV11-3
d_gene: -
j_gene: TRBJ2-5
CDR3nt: TGTGCCAGCAGCTTACATCAAAAAGAGACCCAGTACTTC
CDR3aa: CASSLHQKETQYF

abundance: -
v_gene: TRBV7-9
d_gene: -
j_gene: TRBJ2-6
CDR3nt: TGTGCCAGCAGCCTACAGGGCGGTGGGGCCAACGTCCTGACTTTC
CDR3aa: CASSLQGGGANVLTF

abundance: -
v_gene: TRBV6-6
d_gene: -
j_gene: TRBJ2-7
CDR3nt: TGTGCCAGCAGTCAAACAGGGTACTACGAGCAGTACTTC
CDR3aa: CASSQTGYYEQYF

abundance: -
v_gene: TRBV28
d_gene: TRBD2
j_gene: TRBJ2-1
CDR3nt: TGTGCCAGCAGTTTATTGGTAGCGGGAGGGCCGAAAAATGAGCAGTTCTTC
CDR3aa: CASSLLVAGGPKNEQFF

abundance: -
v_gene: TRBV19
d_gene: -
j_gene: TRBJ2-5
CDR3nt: TGTGCCAGTAGTATAGGAGGGAGTGGTCAAGAGACCCAGTACTTC
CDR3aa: CASSIGGSGQETQYF

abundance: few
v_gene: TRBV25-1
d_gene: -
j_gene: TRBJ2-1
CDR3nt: TGTGCCAGCAGTGTGAAGGGGTGGTCCTACAATGAGCAGTTCTTC
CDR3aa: CASSVKGWSYNEQFF

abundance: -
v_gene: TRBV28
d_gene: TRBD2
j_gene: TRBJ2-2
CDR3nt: TGTGCCAGCAGTCCTAGGCGGGAGGGCCGCGGGGAGCTGTTTTTT
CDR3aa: CASSPRREGRGELFF

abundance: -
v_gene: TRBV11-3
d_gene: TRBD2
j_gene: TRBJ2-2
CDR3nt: TGTGCCAGCAGCCACACCGCCACTAGCGGGAACACCGGGGAGCTGTTTTTT
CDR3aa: CASSHTATSGNTGELFF

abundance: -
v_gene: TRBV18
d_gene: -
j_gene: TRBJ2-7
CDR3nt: TGTGCCAGCTCACCCGTTGAGGCCTACGAGCAGTACTTC
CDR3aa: CASSPVEAYEQYF

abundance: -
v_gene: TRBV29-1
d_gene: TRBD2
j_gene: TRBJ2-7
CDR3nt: TGCAGCGCCGGACTAGCGGGAGTTAACGAGCAGTACTTC
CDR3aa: CSAGLAGVNEQYF

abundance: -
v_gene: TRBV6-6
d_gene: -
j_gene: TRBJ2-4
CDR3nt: TGTGCCAGCAGCCAACTCGCAGAGAGGAAAAACATTCAGTACTTC
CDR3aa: CASSQLAERKNIQYF

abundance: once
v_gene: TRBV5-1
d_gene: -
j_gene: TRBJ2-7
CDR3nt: TGCGCCAGCAGCTCAACAGAGTACGAGCAGTACTTC
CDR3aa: CASSSTEYEQYF

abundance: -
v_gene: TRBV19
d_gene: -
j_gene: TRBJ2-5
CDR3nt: TGTGCCAGTAGTAACCCCTCCGGGGAGACCCAGTACTTC
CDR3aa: CASSNPSGETQYF

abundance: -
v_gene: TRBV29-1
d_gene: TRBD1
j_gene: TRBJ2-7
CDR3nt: TGCAGCGCCTATATGGGACAGGGCACCTACGAGCAGTACTTC
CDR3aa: CSAYMGQGTYEQYF

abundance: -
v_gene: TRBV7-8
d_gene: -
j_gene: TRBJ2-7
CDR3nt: TGTGCCAGCAGCTACAGAGGAGGGCGGGCGTCCTACGAGCAGTACTTC
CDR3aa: CASSYRGGRASYEQYF

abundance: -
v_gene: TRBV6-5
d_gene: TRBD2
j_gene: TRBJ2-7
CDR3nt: TGTGCCAGCAGTTATTTAACTAGCGACGAGCAGTACTTC
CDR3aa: CASSYLTSDEQYF

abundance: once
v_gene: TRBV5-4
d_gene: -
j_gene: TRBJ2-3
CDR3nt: TGTGCCAGCAGCTTTGGGGCCCGAAACACAGATACGCAGTATTTT
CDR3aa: CASSFGARNTDTQYF

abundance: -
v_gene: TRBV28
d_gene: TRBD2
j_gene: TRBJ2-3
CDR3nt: TGTGCCAGCAGTTCTGTGGCGGAGCGGGAGGGCACAGATACGCAGTATTTT
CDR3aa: CASSSVAEREGTDTQYF

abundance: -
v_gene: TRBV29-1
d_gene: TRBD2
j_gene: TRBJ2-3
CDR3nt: TGCAGCGCCCTCCCCACTTCTGGGGGGGGGCAGTATTTT
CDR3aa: CSALPTSGGGQYF

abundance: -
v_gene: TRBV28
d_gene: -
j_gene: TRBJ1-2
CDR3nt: TGTGCCAGCAGTCCCGTCGGGGGACCTAACTATGGCTACACCTTC
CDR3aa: CASSPVGGPNYGYTF

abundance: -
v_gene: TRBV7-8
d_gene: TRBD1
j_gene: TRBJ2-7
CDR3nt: TGTGCCAGCAGCTTAGCGGGACAGGGGGCCTTCCGCGAGCAGTACTTC
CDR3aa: CASSLAGQGAFREQYF

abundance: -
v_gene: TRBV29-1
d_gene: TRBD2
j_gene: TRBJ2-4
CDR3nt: TGCAGCGTTGAAGGCGGTAGCGGGATGGGTAAAAACATTCAGTACTTC
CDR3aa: CSVEGGSGMGKNIQYF

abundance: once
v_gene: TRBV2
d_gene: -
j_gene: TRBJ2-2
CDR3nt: TGTGCCAGCGGGATTCTGGGAGACACCGGGGAGCTGTTTTTT
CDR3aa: CASGILGDTGELFF

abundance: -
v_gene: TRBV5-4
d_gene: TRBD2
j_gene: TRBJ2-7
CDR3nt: TGTGCCAGCAGCGAAGGACTAGCGGGGTATTCCTACGAGCAGTACTTC
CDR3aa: CASSEGLAGYSYEQYF

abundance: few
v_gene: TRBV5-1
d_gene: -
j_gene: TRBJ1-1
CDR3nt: TGCGCCAGCACCCCTAAAACAGGGTTGGGTGAAGCTTTCTTT
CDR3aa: CASTPKTGLGEAFF

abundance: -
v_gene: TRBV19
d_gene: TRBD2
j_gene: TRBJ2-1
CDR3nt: TGTGCCAGTAGTAAATATACTAGCGGGAGGAACTACAATGAGCAGTTCTTC
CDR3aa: CASSKYTSGRNYNEQFF

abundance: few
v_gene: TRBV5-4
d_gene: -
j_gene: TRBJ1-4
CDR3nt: TGTGCCAGCAGCTTGGACAGGACAACTAATGAAAAACTGTTTTTT
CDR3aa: CASSLDRTTNEKLFF

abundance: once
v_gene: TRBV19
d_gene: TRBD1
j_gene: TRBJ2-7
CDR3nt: TGTGCCAGTAGTACCAAGGACAGGGGGCTGGACTACGAGCAGTACTTC
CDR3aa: CASSTKDRGLDYEQYF

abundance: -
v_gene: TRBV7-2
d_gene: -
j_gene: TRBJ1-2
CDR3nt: TGTGCCAGCAGCCCGGGGGGGGCTTATGGCTACACCTTC
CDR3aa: CASSPGGAYGYTF

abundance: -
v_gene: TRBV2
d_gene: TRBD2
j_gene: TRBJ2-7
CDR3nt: TGTGCCAGCGTGAGCGGGGGCTACGAGCAGTACTTC
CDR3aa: CASVSGGYEQYF

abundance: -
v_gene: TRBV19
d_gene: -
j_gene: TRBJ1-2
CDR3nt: TGTGCCATAAATTCAGGGGTCGGCTACACCTTC
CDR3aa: CAINSGVGYTF

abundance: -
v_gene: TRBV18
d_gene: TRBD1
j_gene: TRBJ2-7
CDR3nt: TGTGCCAGCTCACCGTCCGGACAGGGGGGTTATATGCGGTACTTC
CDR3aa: CASSPSGQGGYMRYF

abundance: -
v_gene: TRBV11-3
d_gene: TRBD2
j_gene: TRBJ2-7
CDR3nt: TGTGCCAGCAGCTTCTCCGGGACTAGCGGGACGTACGAGCAGTACTTC
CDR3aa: CASSFSGTSGTYEQYF